These 9 T cell receptor beta chains originate from one sample sequenced in a study of PD-1 blockade in classical Hodgkin lymphoma (dated by TCRdb to about 2020). The library relied on the immunoSEQ multiplex PCR assay. Here the immuneACCESS table is served through TCRdb, limited to in-frame sequences with V and J called. Missing clones are a known gap in these copies; in checked studies unresolved V genes cover under half, and the rest lacks a known reason. In this sample the table shows 23,000 or so clones, approximately 87% of which occur a single time. Less than 7.5% of the sample rests with the top ten. What the time point label conveys for this sample: newly diagnosed, previously untreated cHL patient sample. Using a Miltenyi CD8+ T cell isolation kit, CD8+ T cells were purified from thawed PBMCs through magnetic negative selection. The specimen sequenced was CD8+ T cells from blood. The receptors here all came from a human donor with classical Hodgkin lymphoma.

This clone was detected a few times. The V gene is TRBV7-9, the J gene TRBJ2-1; no firm D call. The CDR3 runs to 11 residues. Germline CDR1 and CDR2: SEHNR and FQNEAQ (reference sequence). V lost 5 bases to trimming and J lost 9 bases, with 8 bases between them. DNA for the CDR3: TGTGCCAGCAGCCCGACCCTTGAGCAGTTCTTC. Translation gives CASSPTLEQFF.

The chain links TRBV18 to TRBJ1-1, with no clear D. Trimming pared 2 bases from V and 4 bases from J, leaving 8 bases between. CDR3 length: 13 amino acids. Germline V gene sequence: CDR1 KGHSH, CDR2 LQKENI. The CDR3 region has the DNA TGTGCCAGCTCACCAGGGTTTGGCACTGAAGCTTTCTTT. Its translation is CASSPGFGTEAFF.

V usage is TRBV19 and J usage is TRBJ2-7; 8 bases match TRBD1. The germline CDR1 and CDR2 sequences are LNHDA and SQIVND (reference sequence). V shed 7 bases, J shed 0 bases, and the junction held 14 bases outside the gene matches. CDR3 length: 17 residues. The DNA of the CDR3 is TGTGCCAGTAATGAATCGGGCCAAGACAGGGGCTCCTACGAGCAGTACTTC. It translates to CASNESGQDRGSYEQYF.

The J gene is TRBJ1-5, the V gene TRBV6-1; 8 nucleotides agree with TRBD1. The germline gives CDR1 MNHNS, CDR2 SASEGT. CDR3 length: 16 residues. V trimming: 1 base; J trimming: 8 bases; junction bases outside the gene matches: 10. CDR3 in DNA: TGTGCCAGCAGTGAAGGGACAGGGAGGGCCAGTGAGCCCCAGCATTTT. Translating it yields CASSEGTGRASEPQHF.

J is TRBJ2-3 and V is TRBV4-1, with D possibly matching TRBD2 (7 bases). V lost 0 bases to trimming and J lost 5 bases, with 21 bases between them. The CDR3 totals 18 residues. Germline lookup yields CDR1 MGHRA and CDR2 YSYEKL. The CDR3 bases are TGCGCCAGCAGCCAAGAGGCACTGGGCGGGGGCGAGCTAGATACGCAGTATTTT. The encoded protein is CASSQEALGGGELDTQYF.

J is TRBJ2-2 and V is TRBV27, with 7 bases aligning to TRBD2. Per germline, CDR1 MNHEY and CDR2 SMNVEV (reference sequence). The CDR3 is 15 residues long. J lost 4 bases, V lost 5 bases, and 7 bases had no gene match. The DNA of the CDR3 is TGTGCCAGCAGTCGGAGCGGGGCTGGCACCGGGGAGCTGTTTTTT. Translated: CASSRSGAGTGELFF.

The chain recombines TRBV5-4 with TRBJ2-7; tentatively, D is TRBD1 (5 bases). This CDR3 comprises 15 residues. Germline values: CDR1 SGHNT, CDR2 YYREEE (reference sequence). Trimming took 1 base from V and 5 from J, leaving 16 bases between them. The CDR3 nucleotides read TGTGCCAGCAGCTTGCGACGTGGGCAGGGCGACGAGCAGTACTTC. Amino acid sequence: CASSLRRGQGDEQYF.

The chain recombines TRBV19 with TRBJ2-1; the D gene is possibly TRBD1 (5 bases). Trimming shortened V by 1 base and J by 0 bases, and 13 bases separated the two germline ends. In germline, CDR1 is LNHDA, CDR2 SQIVND (reference sequence). The CDR3 length is 17 residues. The CDR3 loop reads CASSIVQGLSSYNEQFF. The CDR3 coding sequence is TGTGCCAGTAGTATAGTCCAGGGCCTAAGCTCCTACAATGAGCAGTTCTTC.

The chain uses TRBV19 and TRBJ2-4; possibly TRBD2 for D (6 bases). Germline-derived CDR1 and CDR2 are LNHDA and SQIVND (reference sequence). This CDR3 has 14 amino acids. Trimming cost V 5 bases and J 0 bases, with 8 bases left between them. As DNA, the CDR3 is TGTGCCAGTAGTCGGGAGCTAGCCAAAAACATTCAGTACTTC. This translates into CASSRELAKNIQYF.